Shown below are 25 T cell receptor beta chains from a single sample sequenced in a study of cytomegalovirus exposure and HLA in healthy donors. PCR used 60 Vbeta primers and 13 Jbeta primers. Assay: immunoSEQ multiplex PCR; the TCRdb copy retains only in-frame clones and omits some. The sample table includes around 200,000 clones. The sequenced sample consisted of PBMCs. The receptors stem from a woman in her twenties or thirties in good health and CMV-seropositive.

This chain links TRBV6-5 with TRBJ1-1; D is ambiguous. The CDR3 contains 13 residues. CDR1 MNHEY and CDR2 SVGAGI come from the germline V gene. V gave up 7 bases and J gave up 4 bases, with 13 bases separating them. CDR3 DNA sequence: TGTGCCAGCATACTCCCTCGCACCACTGAAGCTTTCTTT. Its translation: CASILPRTTEAFF.

The V gene is TRBV5-4, the J gene TRBJ2-1; D remains ambiguous. The CDR3 has 12 residues. Germline assignment: CDR1 SGHNT and CDR2 YYREEE (reference sequence). The V gene lost 3 bases and the J gene lost 8 bases, with 9 bases spanning the gap. In DNA form, the CDR3 reads TGTGCCAGCAGCTCCGGGTGGTATGAGCAGTTCTTC. It translates to CASSSGWYEQFF.

The V call is TRBV7-9, the J call TRBJ1-4; 8 bases are a match to TRBD1. Germline V lookup: CDR1 SEHNR, CDR2 FQNEAQ (reference sequence). The CDR3 runs 17 residues. The trim removed 7 bases at V and 3 bases at J, leaving 13 bases unmatched. The CDR3 loop reads CASNSLLGQGANEKLFF. CDR3 sequence (DNA): TGTGCCAGCAACTCTTTGTTAGGACAGGGCGCTAATGAAAAACTGTTTTTT.

The J gene is TRBJ1-4, the V gene TRBV2, with a tentative D call TRBD1 (5 bases). The CDR3 totals 16 residues. Between the trimmed V and J ends, which lost 6 bases and 8 bases, there was a span of 22 bases. Germline-derived CDR1 and CDR2 are SNHLY and FYNNEI. CDR3 region: CASRRIGGVTSEKLFF. The DNA of the CDR3 is TGTGCCAGCAGGAGAATCGGAGGGGTCACTAGCGAAAAACTGTTTTTT.

This chain connects TRBV20-1 to TRBJ2-5; D is unclear. Germline loops: CDR1 DFQATT, CDR2 SNEGSKA (reference sequence). Trimming took 6 bases from V and 2 from J, leaving 7 bases between them. This CDR3 region has 11 residues. CDR3 region: CSARYQETQYF. In DNA, the CDR3 is TGCAGTGCGCGCTATCAAGAGACCCAGTACTTC.

This chain joins TRBV27 and TRBJ2-2, with 8 bases lining up with TRBD1. The germline gives CDR1 MNHEY, CDR2 SMNVEV (reference sequence). The CDR3 sequence is 17 residues long. V trimming: 1 base; J trimming: 3 bases; junction bases outside the gene matches: 7. CDR3 nucleotide sequence: TGTGCCAGCAGTTTATATGGACAGGGCGGAGACACCGGGGAGCTGTTTTTT. Protein: CASSLYGQGGDTGELFF.

In DNA, the CDR3 is TGCAGTGCCGACAGGGCTGAAAAACTGTTTTTT. Encoded protein: CSADRAEKLFF. The V call is TRBV20-1, the J call TRBJ1-4, with 7 bases that match TRBD1. The CDR3 has 11 residues. CDR1 and CDR2 (germline): DFQATT, SNEGSKA (reference sequence). V lost 6 bases and J lost 7; bases outside the gene matches: 2.

The chain has TRBV10-3 and TRBJ2-1, with 13 bases identical to TRBD2. Per germline, CDR1 ENHRY and CDR2 SYGVKD. The CDR3 has 19 amino acids. The ends lost 0 bases at V and 8 bases at J; junction bases unmatched: 13. CDR3: CAISESSYWTSGGRDEQFF. The CDR3 DNA reads TGTGCCATCAGTGAGTCGAGTTATTGGACTAGCGGGGGTAGGGATGAGCAGTTCTTC.

In nucleotides, the CDR3 is TGTGCCAGCAGCTTAACCCCCGGTTCACCCCTCCACTTT. Translating it yields CASSLTPGSPLHF. The rearrangement uses TRBV11-2 and TRBJ1-6; no clear D gene. The length of the CDR3 is 13 residues. Trimming stripped 2 bases from V and 9 bases from J, with 8 bases between. The germline CDR1 and CDR2 sequences are SGHAT and FQNNGV.

The chain couples TRBV10-2 to TRBJ2-5; D is unclear. V lost 1 base and J lost 3, with 3 bases in between. Per germline, CDR1 WSHSY and CDR2 SAAADI. The CDR3 is 12 amino acids. The CDR3 DNA sequence: TGCGCCAGCAGTGAGTTAGAAGAGACCCAGTACTTC. It is translated as CASSELEETQYF.

This sequence joins TRBV4-1 and TRBJ1-1; D possibly corresponds to TRBD1 (6 bases). The CDR3 extends over 15 amino acids. Germline V gives CDR1 MGHRA, CDR2 YSYEKL. The V gene lost 8 bases and the J gene lost 3 bases, with 19 bases spanning the gap. The CDR3 nucleotides read TGCGCCAGCCGGCCAGTGATGAACAGGGACACTGAAGCTTTCTTT. Translation: CASRPVMNRDTEAFF.

As to this clone: One end of the junction is discordant with germline, which a read error may explain. The CDR3 DNA reads TGTGCCAGCAGTTCCCACCATCGGACAGGGAGATTT. This sequence encodes CASSSHHRTGRF. The genes are TRBV28 and TRBJ1-5; 8 nucleotides align to TRBD1. CDR1 and CDR2 (germline): MDHEN, SYDVKM. The CDR3 totals 12 residues.

On this clone: One junction end disagrees with the germline gene, perhaps due to a read error. The chain employs TRBV14 and TRBJ2-5; 14 bases line up with TRBD2. The CDR3 covers 14 residues. Germline V gene lookup returns CDR1 SGHDN and CDR2 FVKESK. CDR3 bases: TGTGCCAACAGCCAAGGGACTAGCGGGGGTTCCCAGTACTTC. Translation: CANSQGTSGGSQYF.

On this clone: This sample includes further DNA sequences coding for the same CDR3. This sequence joins TRBV18 and TRBJ1-1, with 7 bases lining up with TRBD1. Germline CDR1 reads KGHSH; CDR2 reads LQKENI. The CDR3 loop spans 15 amino acids. J was trimmed by 0 bases and V by 3 bases; bases with no gene match: 4. CDR3 nucleotides: TGTGCCAGCTCACCCACACAGGGGCTGAACACTGAAGCTTTCTTT. It yields the protein CASSPTQGLNTEAFF.

Worth noting for this clone: Within the sample, other DNA sequences also encode this same CDR3. The J gene is TRBJ1-5, the V gene TRBV12-5; possible D gene TRBD1, 6 bases. CDR3 length: 14 amino acids. V was cut by 5 bases and J by 4 bases, with 12 bases left in between. Germline V gives CDR1 LGHNT, CDR2 FRNRAP. The CDR3 DNA follows: TGTGCTAGTGGTCAGGGGCAGCCGAATCAGCCCCAGCATTTT. Protein: CASGQGQPNQPQHF.

The rearrangement uses TRBV7-6 and TRBJ2-5; TRBD2 aligns across 8 bases. The CDR3 is 17 amino acids. Germline values: CDR1 SGHVS, CDR2 FNYEAQ. The V gene end was trimmed by 1 base and the J gene end by 5 bases; junction bases not matched to a gene: 12. For the CDR3, the DNA is TGTGCCAGCAGCTTAGTTGGCGGGGGGCGGGTCGGGGAGACCCAGTACTTC. It translates to CASSLVGGGRVGETQYF.

The chain recombines TRBV7-2 with TRBJ1-4; maybe TRBD1 (6 bases). Germline CDR1 SGHTA, CDR2 FQGNSA. Trimming removed 5 bases from V and 6 bases from J, with 13 bases in between. This CDR3 is built from 14 residues. CDR3: CASSPRAGDEKLFF. The CDR3 nucleotides read TGTGCCAGCAGCCCCCGGGCAGGGGATGAAAAACTGTTTTTT. Based on the CDR3 plus reference TRBV7-2 and TRBJ1-4, the full variable domain is GAGVSQSPSNKVTEKGKDVELRCDPISGHTALYWYRQSLGQGLEFLIYFQGNSAPDKSGLPSDRFSAERTGGSVSTLTIQRTQQEDSAVYLCASSPRAGDEKLFFGSGTQLSVL.

The chain recombines TRBV30 with TRBJ2-5; 8 bases fit TRBD2. V trimming: 5 bases; J trimming: 5 bases; junction bases outside the gene matches: 13. The CDR3 totals 15 residues. CDR1 and CDR2 (germline): GTSNPN, SVGIG (reference sequence). The CDR3 protein is CAWGGRGAFRETQYF. CDR3 DNA sequence: TGTGCCTGGGGAGGGCGGGGGGCCTTTAGGGAGACCCAGTACTTC.

The chain is built from TRBV4-1 and TRBJ1-1; maybe TRBD1 (5 bases). The V and J ends lost 1 base and 2 bases respectively, with 17 bases between them. The germline V gene encodes CDR1 MGHRA and CDR2 YSYEKL. This CDR3 comprises 17 residues. The chain's CDR3 is CASSQGAGPLINTEAFF. In DNA form, the CDR3 reads TGCGCCAGCAGCCAAGGAGCAGGGCCCCTGATAAACACTGAAGCTTTCTTT.

The chain recombines TRBV23-1 with TRBJ2-1; D is perhaps TRBD2 (7 bases). TRBV23-1 is an ORF, with its function uncertain. Trimming shortened V by 8 bases and J by 2 bases, and 13 bases separated the two germline ends. The CDR3 loop spans 14 amino acids. The DNA for the CDR3 is TGCGCCAGCGATACGGGGGGCGCCTACAATGAGCAGTTCTTC. Its translation: CASDTGGAYNEQFF.

The chain uses TRBV12-5 and TRBJ1-2; D is perhaps TRBD1 (6 bases). V lost 1 base, J lost 4 bases, and 10 bases lay in between. The CDR3 has 14 residues. Germline CDR1 and CDR2: LGHNT and FRNRAP. CDR3 sequence reads: CASGLGTDAYGYTF. The CDR3 region has the DNA TGTGCTAGTGGTTTGGGGACAGATGCCTATGGCTACACCTTC.

The chain links TRBV19 to TRBJ2-1; 9 nucleotides agree with TRBD2. The V gene end was trimmed by 5 bases and the J gene end by 4 bases; junction bases not matched to a gene: 15. Looked up from germline, CDR1 is LNHDA and CDR2 is SQIVND (reference sequence). This CDR3 comprises 18 residues. This chain's CDR3 is CASSPRGGRGGVYNEQFF. In nucleotides, the CDR3 is TGTGCCAGTAGTCCCAGAGGCGGGAGGGGAGGGGTTTACAATGAGCAGTTCTTC.

The chain couples TRBV2 to TRBJ2-7, with D possibly being TRBD2 (5 bases). The CDR3 spans 13 residues. Trimming removed 7 bases from V and 5 bases from J, with 15 bases in between. Germline CDR1 SNHLY, CDR2 FYNNEI. The CDR3 loop is CASTGGFPDEQYF. CDR3 nucleotides: TGTGCCAGCACCGGAGGCTTTCCGGACGAGCAGTACTTC. Variable domain in full (rest from reference TRBV2 and TRBJ2-7): EPEVTQTPSHQVTQMGQEVILRCVPISNHLYFYWYRQILGQKVEFLVSFYNNEISEKSEIFDDQFSVERPDGSNFTLKIRSTKLEDSAMYFCASTGGFPDEQYFGPGTRLTVT.

The chain links TRBV2 to TRBJ1-2; 8 bases map to TRBD1. Germline CDR1 SNHLY, CDR2 FYNNEI. This CDR3 is built from 13 residues. V was clipped by 4 bases and J by 6 bases; unmatched bases: 4. CDR3 region: CASSGDRRNGYTF. In DNA, the CDR3 is TGTGCCAGCAGTGGGGACAGGAGAAATGGCTACACCTTC.

V gene TRBV7-6 combines with J gene TRBJ2-1, with D perhaps matching TRBD2 (6 bases). This CDR3 has 14 amino acids. Germline V gives CDR1 SGHVS, CDR2 FNYEAQ. Trimming took 1 base from V and 8 from J, leaving 12 bases between them. CDR3 sequence: CASSLGAGFDEQFF. The CDR3 coding sequence is TGTGCCAGCAGCTTAGGGGCGGGGTTCGATGAGCAGTTCTTC.